Detailed here is one T cell receptor (beta chain). This specimen comes from a study of shared clonotypes between healthy human individuals. Germline assignment: CDR1 MNHEY and CDR2 SVGAGI. The germline V and J ends were trimmed by 2 bases and 1 base, with 11 bases remaining between them. The CDR3 has 15 residues. Data came from immunoSEQ multiplex PCR; TCRdb stores just in-frame clones and leaves some out. Here the sample spans some 1,100,000 clones, 75% to 80% being singletons. Material for sequencing was memory CD4+ T cells from PBMCs. As to subset: CD45RA-negative fraction. This chain connects TRBV6-5 to TRBJ1-1; a possible D gene is TRBD1 (5 bases). The sequence came from a man between 18 and 29 years old in good health. Some clones in this sample may be carry-over from other donors' samples. The CDR3 loop is CASSYGTSPNTEAFF. CDR3 nucleotides: TGTGCCAGCAGTTACGGGACCTCCCCGAACACTGAAGCTTTCTTT.